These 9 T cell receptor beta chains were all obtained from the same sample, sequenced in a study of shared clonotypes between healthy human individuals. Sequenced by immunoSEQ multiplex PCR; TCRdb stores in-frame clones only, minus some. The sample yields roughly 1,000,000 clones, around 82% seen once. The sample was memory CD4+ T cells from PBMCs. Subset defined: CD45RA-negative fraction. The receptors come from a man between 18 and 35 years old in good health. Some clones in this sample may be carry-over from other donors' samples.

This chain joins TRBV28 and TRBJ1-1; a weak D match, TRBD1 (6 bases). The V end lost 6 bases, the J end lost 6 bases, and 20 bases lay between the germline ends. The CDR3 is made up of 15 amino acids. Per germline, CDR1 MDHEN and CDR2 SYDVKM. CDR3 in amino acids: CASSPSPGAFAEAFF. The CDR3 DNA reads as TGTGCCAGCAGCCCCTCTCCGGGGGCTTTTGCTGAAGCTTTCTTT.

A word on this clone: A read error is possible here, since a much larger clone lies one base away. The V gene is TRBV27, the J gene TRBJ1-3; no clear D gene. Germline V CDR1 and CDR2: MNHEY, SMNVEV (reference sequence). The CDR3 sequence is 13 residues long. The CDR3: CAGRPQNGNTIYF. The DNA for the CDR3 is TGTGCCGGCAGACCTCAGAATGGAAACACCATATATTTT.

The J gene is TRBJ1-2, the V gene TRBV7-9; the D gene is possibly TRBD1 (5 bases). The CDR3 extends over 13 amino acids. CDR1 is SEHNR and CDR2 is FQNEAQ in the germline V gene (reference sequence). V gave up 0 bases and J gave up 4 bases, with 6 bases separating them. CDR3 sequence reads: CASSLAGAYGYTF. CDR3 bases: TGTGCCAGCAGCTTAGCCGGGGCCTATGGCTACACCTTC.

J is TRBJ2-5 and V is TRBV9, with 13 bases matching TRBD2. This CDR3 has 17 amino acids. J lost 5 bases, V lost 4 bases, and 11 bases had no gene match. The germline gives CDR1 SGDLS, CDR2 YYNGEE. CDR3 DNA: TGTGCCAGCAGCCCCCATCGGACTAGCGGGAGTTATGAGACCCAGTACTTC. It codes for CASSPHRTSGSYETQYF.

This clone was detected once. This sequence joins TRBV2 and TRBJ2-1; the match to TRBD2 covers 7 bases. Losses at the gene ends were 4 bases for V and 5 bases for J; bases not matched to a gene: 5. The germline CDR1 and CDR2 sequences are SNHLY and FYNNEI. The CDR3 runs to 14 residues. The CDR3 sequence is CASSGTRDNNEQFF. The CDR3 nucleotides read TGTGCCAGCAGTGGGACTAGAGATAACAATGAGCAGTTCTTC.

V gene TRBV11-2 combines with J gene TRBJ2-3; TRBD2 matches at 7 bases. With V trimmed by 3 bases and J by 1 base, 1 base remained unmatched. Looked up from germline, CDR1 is SGHAT and CDR2 is FQNNGV. The CDR3 is 14 residues long. The chain's CDR3 is CASSFTSGTDTQYF. In nucleotides, the CDR3 is TGTGCCAGCAGCTTTACTAGCGGCACAGATACGCAGTATTTT.

The V and J genes are TRBV2 and TRBJ2-7; D not certain. The CDR3 spans 13 residues. The germline CDR1 and CDR2 sequences are SNHLY and FYNNEI. Trimming took 8 bases from V and 3 from J, leaving 14 bases between them. CDR3: CASLLTLSYEQYF. The CDR3 nucleotides read TGTGCCAGCTTGCTGACTCTGAGCTACGAGCAGTACTTC.

Ten or more counts support this clone. This chain joins TRBV20-1 and TRBJ2-5; no definite D call. The CDR3 covers 11 residues. Trimming left V 2 bases short and J 4 bases short, with 5 bases between. Per germline, CDR1 DFQATT and CDR2 SNEGSKA (reference sequence). CDR3: CSARLPETQYF. The CDR3 DNA sequence: TGCAGTGCTAGACTACCAGAGACCCAGTACTTC.

The genes are TRBV5-6 and TRBJ2-5; 9 bases are shared with TRBD1. Per the germline V gene, CDR1 is SGHDT and CDR2 is YYEEEE. The CDR3 has 17 residues. The junction had 16 bases not matched to a gene; V was cut back by 4 bases and J by 6 bases. Here the CDR3 DNA reads TGTGCCAGCAGCCTCCGACAGGGGGTCTACTTGCAACAGACCCAGTACTTC. Protein product: CASSLRQGVYLQQTQYF.